The sequence of this T cell receptor beta chain was determined in a study of blood T cell repertoires in COVID-19. Across the study: Sites in the United States, Italy and Spain provided acute and convalescent COVID-19 samples.

This clone has just one count. In the study's own analysis: Estimated nucleated cell counts came from reference gene primer amplification. Sequenced by immunoSEQ multiplex PCR; TCRdb stores in-frame clones only, minus some. The V and J calls and clone size are taken from that table; D and trimming were inferred from the DNA. The sample consists of around 43,000 clones, roughly four fifths of them appearing once. The sequence was collected from a human donor in a cohort sampled during active COVID-19. The sequencing input was peripheral blood.

The CDR3 is CASSLGQVSYEQYF. In DNA, the CDR3 is TGTGCCAGCAGTTTGGGACAGGTGAGCTACGAGCAGTACTTC. This chain links TRBV6-2 or TRBV6-3 with TRBJ2-7; 8 bases agree with TRBD1. This CDR3 has 14 amino acids. The germline gives CDR1 MNHEY, CDR2 SVGEGT. Germline trimming cut 4 bases from V and 3 bases from J; bases unmatched to any gene: 5.